This T cell receptor (beta chain) was captured in a study of cytomegalovirus exposure and HLA in healthy donors (dated by TCRdb to about 2017). In terms of the full investigation: An earlier analysis of some 600 of the donors reported about 280 Gb of sequence data and 95 million to 140 million unique TCR beta sequences obtained from roughly 170 million T cells. The study profiled the T cell repertoires of some 610 subjects by immunosequencing and related them to cytomegalovirus serostatus. To predict cytomegalovirus infection status, the study combined high-throughput TCR immunosequencing, statistical association of individual TCRs with disease status, and machine learning. Genome-wide SNP genotypes for about three fifths of the 666 donors were used in a later genetic analysis, which treated that subset as a discovery cohort. In addition to the first cohort of roughly 700 subjects, a separate validation cohort of 100 to 150 different subjects was used. A few DR-DQ haplotypes were treated as single units for association and clustering because of strong linkage in the cohort. All discovery cohort repertoires had been generated using a single sequencing platform. To study patterns of TCR occurrence, a later analysis re-analyzed previously published TCR beta repertoires from 666 donors and added high-resolution HLA genotyping. To decide whether each TCR beta V gene segment behaved as functional or pseudogenic, an earlier analysis of nearly 600 of the donors relied on high-throughput TCR beta sequencing. Both class I and class II loci were covered by HLA typing, at four-digit resolution. Among a few hundred genotyped donors of the cohort, an average of about 240,000 unique TCR beta nucleotide sequences were sequenced per donor, 15% to 20% of them non-productive. Of the 300 to 500 genotyped donors, less than 85% were placed in the genetic ancestry cluster associated with self-reported Caucasian donors. The study was designed to test whether signatures of past pathogen exposure could be identified by cataloging public T cell receptors. The number of typed donors differed by locus: 629-630 for A, B, C, DRB1 and DQB1; 522 for DQA1; approximately 600 for DPA1; and around 450 for DPB1. Rather than drawing on any new phenotypic data, the later analysis identified candidate immune exposures from TCR beta sequences and the way those sequences occurred across donors. About 310 gigabases of sequencing data and around 87 million unique TCR sequences were included in an early release covering several hundred HLA-typed donors. Donor age, sex, ethnicity and CMV serostatus were compiled together with the repertoire data. The full study reports these points: In a later analysis, HLA-associated TCR beta chains were found to be more clonally expanded and to have lower generation probabilities than equally common non-associated chains. An earlier analysis of 450 to 750 of the donors showed that most TCR beta V segments appeared in productive rearrangements either about 87% or about 30% of the time, which broadly matched IMGT annotations. A later analysis reported that several top co-occurrence clusters appeared linked to parvovirus B19, influenza, CMV and Epstein-Barr virus. Because counts were too low, roughly 16 rarely observed V segments, including chromosome 9 orphons, were left out of the earlier analysis of about 500 of the donors. When HLA alleles, especially DR and DQ, strongly co-occurred, attributing TCR associations to individual alleles was difficult. In a later genetic analysis, fewer N-insertions in productive TCRs were reported among donors in an Asian-associated ancestry cluster than the approximately 710-donor mean. The only immune exposure information available for the cohort was CMV serostatus. A later analysis found that TCR association rates varied across HLA loci, with DRB1 alleles showing the most associated TCRs and HLA-C alleles the fewest. Most CMV-associated TCR beta chains appeared to be HLA-restricted in a later analysis, and the HLA associations seemed to be driven largely by CMV exposure. Across donors, most TCR sequences were observed very rarely, whereas some public TCRs were present in many individuals. The authors suggested that the approach could potentially be extended to other disease states and immunological phenotypes. The study gave a list of under 200 TCR beta chains associated with cytomegalovirus. Because HLA typing was missing for some donors at each locus, association tests included only the typed subset. A few of the identified cytomegalovirus-associated TCR beta chains were confirmed in vitro to be specific for cytomegalovirus antigens. A cluster of highly shared sequence variants was judged likely to represent a technical artifact of the sequencing pipeline. In this cohort, only TCR beta chains were sequenced, and detectable features were limited by the absence of alpha or paired-chain data. Specific HLA alleles were associated with more than 15,000 TCR beta sequences at a false discovery rate of 0.05 in a later analysis. Presence/absence analyses assumed roughly uniform sequencing depth across donors, an assumption that may not hold. A later genetic analysis associated a missense DCLRE1C variant with V-gene and J-gene trimming of TCR beta chains, and an independent cohort replicated the association. A further reported finding was that TCR beta sequences accurately predicted the HLA-A and HLA-B alleles for most subjects in the first cohort. Cytomegalovirus status was reported to be diagnosed by the classifier with high specificity and sensitivity in both the original and validation cohorts. Correlated functional status among segregating V segments might reflect linkage disequilibrium, but an unknown experimental factor could not be ruled out.

The library came from the immunoSEQ multiplex PCR assay. For the multiplex PCR, a mixture combining 60 forward primers for TCR Vbeta segments and 13 reverse primers for TCR Jbeta segments was used. Amplification of the CDR3 region of rearranged TCR beta genes was performed with a multiplex PCR assay on genomic DNA. The amplified TCR beta libraries were sequenced on the Illumina HiSeq System as 87-base-pair reads. Per the authors' processing: In a later analysis, some 80 million unique TCR beta chains were counted across the approximately 640 repertoires, and roughly 10 million of these chains were shared by at least two donors. Raw reads were error-corrected and collapsed into unique sequences with a nearest-neighbor algorithm that merged closely related sequences to remove PCR and sequencing errors. To assign V, D and J gene segments, CDR3 sequences were aligned to IMGT reference sequences. Each retained sequence needed at least a six-nucleotide match to both a V gene segment and a J gene segment. Rearrangements were classified as productive when the CDR3 lacked stop codons and remained in frame with V and J, and all other rearrangements were classified as non-productive. Following IMGT convention, CDR3 was defined as the stretch from the second conserved V-encoded cysteine to the conserved J-encoded phenylalanine. In an earlier analysis of around 640 of the donors, sequences lacking an unambiguous match to a single V gene segment were excluded. In an earlier analysis of 587 of the donors, V segments were called functional above 56.7% productive rearrangements and were called segregating when the between-donor standard deviation exceeded 5%. A statistical classification framework was built for diagnosing cytomegalovirus status from the catalog of TCR beta chain sequences. In a later analysis, V and J genes were assigned by comparing TCR nucleotide sequences against IMGT/GENE-DB human TR gene sequences. The TCRdist pipeline was used in a later analysis to assign CDR3 sequences and most-parsimonious VDJ recombination scenarios. In a later analysis, every TCR beta chain was defined by the combination of its CDR3 amino acid sequence and its V-gene family, and reads without a unique V-gene family were dropped. A later analysis removed 592 highly shared, low-generation-probability nucleotide sequences to deal with suspected cross-contamination and a sequencing artifact. A later analysis calculated a clonal expansion index for each public chain from normalized within-repertoire ranks of inferred template counts. A later analysis computed generation probabilities with a VDJ recombination model fitted to out-of-frame rearrangements, and checked the results against IGoR. Hypergeometric tests were used in a later analysis to score TCR-TCR, TCR-HLA and TCR-CMV co-occurrence, with a repertoire-size bias correction applied to the TCR pairs. False discovery rates were estimated in a later analysis by permuting HLA or CMV assignments 20 times. In a later analysis, co-occurring TCRs were grouped using DBSCAN, with TCRdist sequence similarity added in when clustering inside HLA-allele-positive subsets. Repertoires with fewer than 30,000 or more than 120,000 public chains were left out of co-occurrence clustering, as were several repertoires with anomalous nucleotide sharing. Entries here come from immuneACCESS through TCRdb and include only in-frame sequences with V and J called. Some clones fail to appear in such tables; in the studies checked, an unresolved V gene covers under half of the shortfall, and the cause of the remainder is unknown. The V and J calls and clone size are taken from that table; D and trimming were inferred from the DNA. For this sample there are fewer than 150,000 clones; around 66% appear just once. Roughly 8.7% of the sample is in the top ten clones.

The cohort consisted of 600 or so healthy bone marrow donors. At the time of sampling, every cohort member was nominally healthy, though immune exposures that went unrecorded were likely present. The donor tested CMV seropositive, placing the donor among the approximately 310 seropositive members of the cohort. A peripheral blood sample was provided by each donor, and peripheral blood mononuclear cells were used for TCR beta sequencing. Genomic DNA was extracted from the blood cell samples with the Qiagen DNeasy Blood Extraction Kit. This clone was seen more than once but under ten times. Which antigen it targets is not known. Per-base qualities were not stored, and no clone one base away is much larger. This clonotype originated in a man younger than 35 in good health and CMV-seropositive. The sequenced material came from PBMCs.

The encoded CDR3 is CASRRDSQYNEQFF. The DNA is as follows: TGTGCCAGCAGACGGGACAGTCAATACAATGAGCAGTTCTTC. The chain is made from TRBV6-6 and TRBJ2-1, with 7 bases aligning to TRBD1. There are 14 amino acids in the CDR3, from cysteine to phenylalanine inclusive. The only DNA kept is the CDR3, 42 bases in frame from the first base. V and J are trimmed by 6 bases and 4 bases, and the gene matches miss 6 bases of the junction. The germline V gene (reference sequence) gives CDR1 as MNHNY and CDR2 as SVGAGI.